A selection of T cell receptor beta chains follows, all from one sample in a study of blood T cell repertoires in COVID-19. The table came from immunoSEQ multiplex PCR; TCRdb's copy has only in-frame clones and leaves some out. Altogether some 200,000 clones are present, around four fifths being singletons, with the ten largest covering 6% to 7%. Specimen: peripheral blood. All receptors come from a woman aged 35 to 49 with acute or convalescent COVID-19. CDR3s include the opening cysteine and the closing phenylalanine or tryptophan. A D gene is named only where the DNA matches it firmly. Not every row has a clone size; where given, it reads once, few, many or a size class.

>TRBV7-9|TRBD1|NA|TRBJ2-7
CASSTWTGGYEQYF
TGTGCCAGCAGCACATGGACAGGGGGCTACGAGCAGTACTTC
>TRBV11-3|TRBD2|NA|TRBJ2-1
CASSLGGASGGNEQFF
TGTGCCAGCAGCCTGGGAGGGGCCTCCGGGGGAAATGAGCAGTTCTTC
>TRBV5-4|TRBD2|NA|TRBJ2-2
CASSSTSGRTGELFF
TGTGCCAGCAGCTCGACTAGCGGGAGAACCGGGGAGCTGTTTTTT
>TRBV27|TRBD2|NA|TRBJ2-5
CASRLSSGRARETQYF
TGTGCCAGCAGATTAAGTAGCGGGAGGGCCCGGGAGACCCAGTACTTC
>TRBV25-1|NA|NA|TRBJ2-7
CASSVDRPDEQYF
TGTGCCAGCAGTGTCGACAGGCCCGACGAGCAGTACTTC
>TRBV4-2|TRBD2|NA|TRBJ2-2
CASSPETSGNFVAGGELFF
TGTGCCAGCAGCCCCGAGACTAGCGGGAACTTTGTCGCAGGCGGGGAGCTGTTTTTT
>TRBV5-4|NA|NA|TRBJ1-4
CASSSGAATNEKLFF
TGTGCCAGCAGCTCAGGGGCCGCAACTAATGAAAAACTGTTTTTT
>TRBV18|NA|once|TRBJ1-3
CASSATISSGNTIYF
TGTGCCAGCTCAGCGACAATTAGCTCTGGAAACACCATATATTTT
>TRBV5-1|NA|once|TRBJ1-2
CASSLSTGTSSGYTF
TGCGCCAGCAGCTTGAGCACAGGTACTTCGTCCGGCTACACCTTC
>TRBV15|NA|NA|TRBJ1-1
CATSRDQEATKAFF
TGTGCCACCAGCAGAGATCAAGAGGCCACAAAAGCTTTCTTT
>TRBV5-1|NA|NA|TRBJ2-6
CASSGGMGFGANVLTF
TGCGCCAGCAGCGGGGGGATGGGTTTTGGGGCCAACGTCCTGACTTTC
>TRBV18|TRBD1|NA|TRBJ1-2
CASSPSTGTYGYTF
TGTGCCAGCTCACCCTCGACAGGGACCTATGGCTACACCTTC
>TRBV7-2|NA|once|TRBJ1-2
CASSHPGGSRGYTF
TGTGCCAGCAGCCACCCGGGGGGTTCGCGTGGCTACACCTTC
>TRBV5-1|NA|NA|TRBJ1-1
CASSYNLNTEAFF
TGCGCCAGCAGCTACAATTTGAACACTGAAGCTTTCTTT
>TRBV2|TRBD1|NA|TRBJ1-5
CASSSGTVYSNQPQHF
TGTGCCAGCAGCTCCGGGACAGTCTATAGCAATCAGCCCCAGCATTTT
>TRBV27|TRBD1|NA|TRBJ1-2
CASSPTTGVYGYTF
TGTGCCAGCAGTCCAACGACAGGGGTCTATGGCTACACCTTC
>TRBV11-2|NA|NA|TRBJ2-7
CASGLGREQYF
TGTGCCAGCGGGCTGGGGCGCGAGCAGTACTTC
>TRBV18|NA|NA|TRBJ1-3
CASSPLKSTASGNTIYF
TGTGCCAGCTCACCGCTGAAATCGACAGCCTCTGGAAACACCATATATTTT
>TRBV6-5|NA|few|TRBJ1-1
CASSLYNTNTEAFF
TGTGCCAGCAGTCTTTATAACACGAACACTGAAGCTTTCTTT
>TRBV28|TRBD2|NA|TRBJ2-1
CASRTSGGDEQFF
TGTGCCAGCAGGACTAGCGGGGGAGATGAGCAGTTCTTC
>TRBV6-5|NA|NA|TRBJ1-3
CASKPLTLSGNTIYF
TGTGCCAGCAAACCTCTCACTCTCTCTGGAAACACCATATATTTT
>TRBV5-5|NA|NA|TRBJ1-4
CASSSILQGREKLFF
TGTGCCAGCAGCTCCATCCTTCAGGGTAGAGAAAAACTGTTTTTT
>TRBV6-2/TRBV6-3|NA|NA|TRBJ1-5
CASSYIRGNQPQHF
TGTGCCAGCAGTTACATCCGGGGGAATCAGCCCCAGCATTTT
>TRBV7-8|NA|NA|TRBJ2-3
CAIRAGDTQYF
TGTGCCATCAGGGCAGGAGATACGCAGTATTTT
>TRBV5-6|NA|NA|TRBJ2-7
CASSSNTRRGSYEQYF
TGTGCCAGCAGCTCCAATACGAGGAGGGGATCCTACGAGCAGTACTTC
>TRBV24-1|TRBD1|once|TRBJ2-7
CATSDQGQGFYEQYF
TGTGCCACCAGTGACCAGGGACAGGGGTTCTACGAGCAGTACTTC
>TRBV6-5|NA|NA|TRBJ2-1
CASSQGGTNEQFF
TGTGCCAGCAGTCAGGGGGGAACCAATGAGCAGTTCTTC
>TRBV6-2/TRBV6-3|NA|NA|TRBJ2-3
CASSYEITRFGTDTQYF
TGTGCCAGCAGTTACGAGATCACTAGATTCGGCACAGATACGCAGTATTTT
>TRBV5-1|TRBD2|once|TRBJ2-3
CASSLLLAGAQSTQYF
TGCGCCAGCAGCTTGTTACTAGCGGGAGCCCAGTCCACGCAGTATTTT
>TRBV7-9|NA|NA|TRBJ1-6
CASSSSGVESPLHF
TGTGCCAGCAGCTCCTCGGGGGTGGAATCACCCCTCCACTTT
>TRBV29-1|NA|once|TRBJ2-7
CSVEGRGPYEQYF
TGCAGCGTTGAGGGGCGGGGGCCCTACGAGCAGTACTTC
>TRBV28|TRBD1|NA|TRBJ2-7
CASSFYTGRGPYEQYF
TGTGCCAGCAGTTTCTACACAGGCAGGGGGCCCTACGAGCAGTACTTC
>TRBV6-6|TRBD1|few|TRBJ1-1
CASSYTGTGPEAFF
TGTGCCAGCAGTTACACCGGGACAGGGCCTGAAGCTTTCTTT
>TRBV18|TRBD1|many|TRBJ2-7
CASSPPGTDLSYEQYF
TGTGCCAGCTCACCACCTGGGACAGACCTGTCCTACGAGCAGTACTTC
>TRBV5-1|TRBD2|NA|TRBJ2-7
CASSSGTRGYEQYF
TGCGCCAGCAGCTCCGGGACTAGGGGATACGAGCAGTACTTC
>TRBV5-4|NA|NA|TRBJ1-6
CASSLAPRPNSPLHF
TGTGCCAGCAGCTTGGCTCCGAGGCCAAATTCACCCCTCCACTTT
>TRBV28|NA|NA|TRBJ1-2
CASQGLGGYTF
TGTGCCAGCCAAGGTCTCGGGGGCTACACCTTC
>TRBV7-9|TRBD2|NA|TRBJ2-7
CASSAGTSAQQYF
TGTGCCAGCAGCGCCGGGACTAGCGCTCAGCAGTACTTC
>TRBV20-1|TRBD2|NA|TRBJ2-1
CSASSTSGYNEQFF
TGCAGTGCTAGTTCGACTAGCGGATACAATGAGCAGTTCTTC
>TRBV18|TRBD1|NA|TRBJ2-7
CASSPGTGTSYEQYF
TGTGCCAGCTCACCCGGGACAGGGACATCCTACGAGCAGTACTTC
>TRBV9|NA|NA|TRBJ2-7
CASSVGGLGEQYF
TGTGCCAGCAGCGTAGGAGGGTTGGGTGAGCAGTACTTC
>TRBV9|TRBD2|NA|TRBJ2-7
CASSASGGYEQYF
TGTGCCAGCAGCGCTAGCGGGGGCTACGAGCAGTACTTC
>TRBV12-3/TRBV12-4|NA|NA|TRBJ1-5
CASSFPRQPQHF
TGTGCCAGCAGTTTCCCGAGGCAGCCCCAGCATTTT
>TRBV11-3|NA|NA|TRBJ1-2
CASSLYGYTF
TGTGCCAGCAGCCTGTATGGCTACACCTTC
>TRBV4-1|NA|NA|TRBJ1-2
CASSAGPGANYGYTF
TGCGCCAGCAGCGCAGGCCCGGGGGCTAACTATGGCTACACCTTC
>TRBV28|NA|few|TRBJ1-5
CASSLGGEDQPQHF
TGTGCCAGCAGTTTAGGGGGGGAGGATCAGCCCCAGCATTTT
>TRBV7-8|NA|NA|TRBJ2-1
CASSRRETGISPVFF
TGTGCCAGCAGCCGAAGGGAAACAGGGATCTCCCCAGTTTTCTTC
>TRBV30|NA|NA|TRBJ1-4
CALMRSTWEKLFF
TGTGCCTTGATGCGGAGTACTTGGGAAAAACTGTTTTTT
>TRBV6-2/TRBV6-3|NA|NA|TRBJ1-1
CASSLMGRGNTEAFF
TGTGCCAGCAGTCTCATGGGCCGGGGGAACACTGAAGCTTTCTTT
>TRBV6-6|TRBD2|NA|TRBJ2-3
CASSQSGAGSRYRTDTQYF
TGTGCCAGCAGTCAATCAGGAGCGGGGTCCCGTTATAGGACAGATACGCAGTATTTT
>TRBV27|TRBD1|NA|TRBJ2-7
CASSFGTGYEQYF
TGTGCCAGCAGTTTTGGGACAGGCTACGAGCAGTACTTC
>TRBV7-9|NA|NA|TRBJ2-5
CASSPTQYQETQYF
TGTGCCAGCAGCCCTACACAGTACCAAGAGACCCAGTACTTC